These 18 T cell receptor beta chains were sequenced from one sample in a study of T cell changes during pregnancy in multiple sclerosis. Measured with immunoSEQ multiplex PCR; TCRdb has only the in-frame clones, and not every one. Here the sample spans around 100,000 clones, about 90% being singletons. The material was peripheral blood, obtained in the second trimester of pregnancy. The receptor source for this set is a female donor with multiple sclerosis, enrolled in a pregnancy study.

This clone appeared once. The chain uses TRBV4-2 and TRBJ2-7, with TRBD1 matching 7 bases. The junction had 11 bases not matched to a gene; V was cut back by 0 bases and J by 3 bases. This CDR3 is 17 amino acids long. Germline V gene sequence: CDR1 LGHNA, CDR2 YNFKEQ. The CDR3 sequence: CASSQDRVRQGHYEQYF. Here the CDR3 DNA reads TGTGCCAGCAGCCAAGATAGGGTGAGACAGGGCCACTACGAGCAGTACTTC.

The chain employs TRBV7-3 and TRBJ2-1, with 8 bases matching TRBD2. J lost 4 bases, V lost 5 bases, and 4 bases had no gene match. The CDR3 runs to 14 residues. The germline V gene has CDR1 SGHTA and CDR2 FQGTGA. The CDR3 is CASSQGLAYNEQFF. The CDR3 bases are TGTGCCAGCAGCCAAGGACTAGCTTACAATGAGCAGTTCTTC.

This chain uses TRBV9 with TRBJ2-1, with 8 bases fitting TRBD2. The germline V gene has CDR1 SGDLS and CDR2 YYNGEE. V lost 7 bases and J lost 1; bases outside the gene matches: 1. The CDR3 spans 13 residues. DNA of the CDR3: TGTGCCAGCCGGGGGGGATCCTACAATGAGCAGTTCTTC. This sequence encodes CASRGGSYNEQFF.

The rearrangement joins TRBV7-9 to TRBJ2-2; maybe TRBD2 (6 bases). Trimming cost V 2 bases and J 5 bases, with 12 bases left between them. CDR1 is SEHNR, CDR2 FQNEAQ, per germline (reference sequence). This CDR3 contains 15 residues. As DNA, the CDR3 is TGTGCCAGCAGCTTACCGGGAGAAGGTACCGGGGAGCTGTTTTTT. Its protein is CASSLPGEGTGELFF.

In the case of this clone: One end of the junction fails to match germline, which may point to a read error. The CDR3 region is CASIGVRPADAFF. The CDR3 bases are TGTGCCAGCATCGGAGTCCGACCAGCTGACGCTTTCTTT. The chain joins TRBV28 to TRBJ1-1; D call uncertain. The CDR3 sequence is 13 residues long. CDR1 and CDR2 (germline): MDHEN, SYDVKM.

The rearrangement links TRBV7-9 to TRBJ2-1; weak D call: TRBD1 (5 bases). This CDR3 is 14 amino acids long. Looked up from germline, CDR1 is SEHNR and CDR2 is FQNEAQ (reference sequence). Trimming took 0 bases from V and 7 from J, leaving 10 bases between them. In DNA form, the CDR3 reads TGTGCCAGCAGCTTAGCGGGCCGACAGAATGAGCAGTTCTTC. Translating it yields CASSLAGRQNEQFF.

The chain joins TRBV19 to TRBJ2-2; D perhaps matches TRBD1 (6 bases). Trimming left V 7 bases short and J 1 base short, with 7 bases between. Germline V lookup: CDR1 LNHDA, CDR2 SQIVND (reference sequence). CDR3 length: 13 amino acids. CDR3 DNA: TGTGCCAGTACACAGGGGAACACCGGGGAGCTGTTTTTT. Protein: CASTQGNTGELFF.

The chain has TRBV10-3 and TRBJ2-7; TRBD2 matches 11 bases. The CDR3 runs 16 residues. Germline CDR1 is ENHRY and CDR2 is SYGVKD. J gave up 4 bases and V 5 bases, and 10 bases lay outside the gene matches. CDR3 residues: CAISQNLAGGGYEQYF. The CDR3 nucleotides are TGTGCCATCAGTCAAAACCTAGCGGGAGGTGGGTACGAGCAGTACTTC.

The chain uses TRBV5-5 and TRBJ2-7; 7 bases map to TRBD1. The trim removed 2 bases at V and 2 bases at J, leaving 10 bases unmatched. This CDR3 contains 16 residues. The germline V gene encodes CDR1 SGHKS and CDR2 YYEKEE (reference sequence). The CDR3 protein is CASSLKRGQAAYEQYF. CDR3 bases: TGTGCCAGCAGCTTAAAGCGAGGACAGGCCGCCTACGAGCAGTACTTC.

V and J are TRBV15 and TRBJ2-3; possible D gene TRBD2, 6 bases. Germline V CDR1 and CDR2: LNHNV, YYDKDF (reference sequence). Between the trimmed V and J ends, which lost 1 base and 0 bases, there was a span of 11 bases. CDR3 length: 16 amino acids. The CDR3 sequence: CATSRGRGLSTDTQYF. CDR3 sequence (DNA): TGTGCCACCAGCAGAGGGAGGGGACTGAGCACAGATACGCAGTATTTT.

This chain joins TRBV18 and TRBJ2-1; the match to TRBD2 covers 10 bases. The junction had 5 bases not matched to a gene; V was cut back by 3 bases and J by 9 bases. Germline-derived CDR1 and CDR2 are KGHSH and LQKENI. This CDR3 has 14 amino acids. CDR3 sequence (DNA): TGTGCCAGCTCACCGCTAGCGGGAGAAAGTGAGCAGTTCTTC. Translating it yields CASSPLAGESEQFF.

V and J are TRBV19 and TRBJ2-2; tentatively, D is TRBD1 (5 bases). The CDR3 totals 14 residues. The ends were cut back, 7 bases at V and 1 base at J, with 10 bases in the middle. Germline CDR1 and CDR2: LNHDA and SQIVND (reference sequence). The CDR3: CASTLGENTGELFF. The CDR3 DNA reads TGTGCCAGTACCCTAGGGGAGAACACCGGGGAGCTGTTTTTT.

The CDR3 loop reads CASSYGQGRLNTEAFF. The CDR3 nucleotides read TGCGCCAGCAGCTACGGACAGGGGCGGTTGAACACTGAAGCTTTCTTT. The V and J genes are TRBV5-1 and TRBJ1-1; 9 positions match TRBD1. Germline values: CDR1 SGHRS, CDR2 YFSETQ. After removal of 3 bases from V and 0 bases from J, the junction contained 6 bases not matched to a gene. The CDR3 totals 16 residues.

The chain is built from TRBV2 and TRBJ1-1; 7 bases match TRBD1. The CDR3 is 17 residues long. Germline trimming cut 3 bases from V and 2 bases from J; bases unmatched to any gene: 12. Germline V gene data show CDR1 as SNHLY and CDR2 as FYNNEI. The DNA for the CDR3 is TGTGCCAGCAGTGATCTGACAGGGATGGGCCCTAACACTGAAGCTTTCTTT. Its protein is CASSDLTGMGPNTEAFF.

The CDR3 DNA reads as TGTGCCAGCAGTTTGGACAGATGGGAGCAGTACTTC. Protein: CASSLDRWEQYF. The chain has TRBV28 and TRBJ2-7, with a weak D call TRBD1 (6 bases). Germline assignment: CDR1 MDHEN and CDR2 SYDVKM. This CDR3 region has 12 residues. The V gene lost 3 bases and the J gene lost 7 bases, with 10 bases spanning the gap. Looking up the rest from reference TRBV28 and TRBJ2-7 gives the full variable domain: DVKVTQSSRYLVKRTGEKVFLECVQDMDHENMFWYRQDPGLGLRLIYFSYDVKMKEKGDIPEGYSVSREKKERFSLILESASTNQTSMYLCASSLDRWEQYFGPGTRLTVT.

The rearrangement links TRBV27 to TRBJ1-5; 7 bases align to TRBD1. With 1 base clipped from V and 4 bases from J, the junction kept 10 bases outside the gene matches. Germline V gives CDR1 MNHEY, CDR2 SMNVEV (reference sequence). The CDR3 totals 17 residues. CDR3 amino acids: CASSLYPGGSGNQPQHF. CDR3 sequence (DNA): TGTGCCAGCAGTTTATACCCAGGGGGTTCTGGGAATCAGCCCCAGCATTTT.

This clone was observed once. The chain uses TRBV16 and TRBJ2-7, with 12 bases that match TRBD1. The CDR3 loop spans 18 amino acids. J lost 4 bases, V lost 4 bases, and 14 bases had no gene match. Germline CDR1 KGHSY, CDR2 FQNENV. DNA of the CDR3: TGTGCCAGCAGCCCGAACGTGGGCCCGGGACAGGGGGCGTACGAGCAGTACTTC. It yields the protein CASSPNVGPGQGAYEQYF.

This clone was seen just once. The rearrangement links TRBV5-1 to TRBJ2-1, with D possibly TRBD1 on 5 matching bases. This CDR3 is 14 amino acids long. Germline-derived CDR1 and CDR2 are SGHRS and YFSETQ. V gave up 5 bases and J gave up 8 bases, with 17 bases separating them. The CDR3 DNA reads TGCGCCAGCAGACTAACCCCAGGGCAGGATGAGCAGTTCTTC. Translating gives CASRLTPGQDEQFF. The full variable domain, in which reference TRBV5-1 and TRBJ2-1 provide the parts outside the CDR3, is KAGVTQTPRYLIKTRGQQVTLSCSPISGHRSVSWYQQTPGQGLQFLFEYFSETQRNKGNFPGRFSGRQFSNSRSEMNVSTLELGDSALYLCASRLTPGQDEQFFGPGTRLTVL.